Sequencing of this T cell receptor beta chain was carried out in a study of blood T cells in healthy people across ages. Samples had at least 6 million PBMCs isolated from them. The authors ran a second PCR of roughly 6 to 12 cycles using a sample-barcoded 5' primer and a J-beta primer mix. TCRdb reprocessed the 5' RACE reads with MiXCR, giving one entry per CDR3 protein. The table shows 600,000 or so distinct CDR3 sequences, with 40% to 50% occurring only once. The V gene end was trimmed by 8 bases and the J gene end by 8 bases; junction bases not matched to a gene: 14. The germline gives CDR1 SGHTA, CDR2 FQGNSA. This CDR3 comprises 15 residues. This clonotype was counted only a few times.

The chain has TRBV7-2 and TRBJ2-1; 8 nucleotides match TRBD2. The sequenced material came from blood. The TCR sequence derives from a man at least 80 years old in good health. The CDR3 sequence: CASLHNGGGPYEQFF. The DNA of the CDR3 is TGTGCCAGCCTTCATAATGGCGGGGGGCCCTATGAGCAGTTCTTC.